The clone carrying this T cell receptor beta chain has ten or more counts. The CDR3 length is 12 residues. V shed 6 bases and J shed 7 bases, with 7 bases lying between them. CDR1 and CDR2 (germline): MDHEN, SYDVKM. These data originate in a study of early T cells in non-severe SARS-CoV-2 infection. Attachment of unique molecular identifiers was made to individual cDNA molecules. TCRdb reanalysed the 5' RACE reads using MiXCR and keeps one entry per CDR3 protein. The sample has fewer than 60,000 distinct CDR3 sequences, roughly a tenth seen once; the top ten hold around 5.3%. This TCR was sampled from an adult who was a healthcare worker with PCR-confirmed SARS-CoV-2 infection or an uninfected control (not recorded which). The genes are TRBV28 and TRBJ1-6; D remains unclear. The starting material was whole blood, obtained at baseline. The CDR3 DNA sequence: TGTGCCAGCAGCCTGACGAATTCACCCCTCCACTTT. Protein sequence: CASSLTNSPLHF.